This T cell receptor beta chain appears in the sequencing data of a study of T cell repertoires in cytomegalovirus infection (dated by TCRdb to about 2019). Study-level background: Because public TCR beta signatures pointed to carriage of CMV infection together with the matching HLA type, the HLA type of each donor mattered for the analysis. What the work shows at the level of the full study, not this receptor alone: Carriers of CMV infection plus the relevant HLA type were discriminated by the cumulative frequency of public TCR beta family members in the study cohort and in an independent approximately 400-donor cohort. In the ex vivo response, HLA-C-restricted CMV-specific TCR beta clonotypes were dominant, and in two of eight donors the single most frequent clonotype came from this HLA-C-restricted group.

The listed sequencing device is Illumina HiSeq 1500. TCRdb itself trimmed the public reads at Q25 with fastp, ran MiXCR and retained productive beta chains. Each entry merges the rows of one CDR3 protein and shows their most common DNA and genes. In this sample the table shows about 250,000 distinct CDR3 sequences, around 6.4% of which occur a single time. 5.5% to 8% of the sample comes from the top ten. CDR1 is given as SEHNR and CDR2 as FQNEAQ, both from the germline V gene (reference sequence). The CDR3 has 14 amino acids, counting the end cysteine and phenylalanine. Only CDR3 DNA remains: 42 bases, in frame from the first base. The germline ends are 12 bases apart after V is trimmed by 3 bases and J by 6 bases. This clonotype showed up many times. Its target antigen remains unknown. The record has no base qualities; no much larger clone is one base away.

This sequence originates from a human donor in good health (CMV status not recorded). Some clones in this sample may be carry-over from other donors' samples. The chain is encoded by TRBV7-9 joined to TRBJ1-5; the D region possibly corresponds to TRBD1 (5 bases align). The sequenced material came from PBMCs. The CDR3 loop reads CASSFGGVSQPQHF. Read as DNA, the sequence is TGTGCCAGCAGCTTCGGGGGTGTTAGTCAGCCCCAGCATTTT.